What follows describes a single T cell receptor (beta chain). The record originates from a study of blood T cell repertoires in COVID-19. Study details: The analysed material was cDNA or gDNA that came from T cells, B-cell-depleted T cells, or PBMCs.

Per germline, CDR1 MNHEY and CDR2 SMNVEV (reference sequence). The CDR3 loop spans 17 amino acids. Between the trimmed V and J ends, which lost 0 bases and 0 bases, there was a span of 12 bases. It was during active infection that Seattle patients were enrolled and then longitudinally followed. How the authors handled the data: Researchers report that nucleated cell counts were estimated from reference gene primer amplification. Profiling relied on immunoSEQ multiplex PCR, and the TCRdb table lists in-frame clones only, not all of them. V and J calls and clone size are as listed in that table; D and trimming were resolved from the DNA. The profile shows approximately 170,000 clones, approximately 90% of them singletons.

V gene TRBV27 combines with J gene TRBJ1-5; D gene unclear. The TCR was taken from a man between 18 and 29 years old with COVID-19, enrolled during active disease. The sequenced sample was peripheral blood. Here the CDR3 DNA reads TGTGCCAGCAGTTTATCGGCTACAGCTTATAGCAATCAGCCCCAGCATTTT. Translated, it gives CASSLSATAYSNQPQHF.